This T cell receptor beta chain was sequenced during a study of regulatory T cells in long-lasting Graves disease. For the study at large: For under 3 months, newly diagnosed Graves' patients had been taking antithyroid drugs.

Building of the TCR beta libraries involved iRepertoire HTBI primers and Arm-PCR of CDR3 regions. TCRdb re-called the multiplex PCR reads through MiXCR, storing one row per CDR3 protein. Here the sample spans around 230,000 distinct CDR3 sequences, approximately 20% being singletons. As concerns this clonotype: The antigen is unknown.

The CDR3 covers 13 residues. V was clipped by 4 bases and J by 8 bases, with 14 bases between them. Germline CDR1 reads SGHAT; CDR2 reads FQNNGV. Study-wide findings and caveats: Persistent disease preferred TRBV28, TRBJ1-2 and TRBJ2-5.

Specified time point: newly diagnosed GD, antithyroid drugs for less than 3 months. PBMCs provided the RNA from which the TCR library was made. It was an endocrinology department in Xi'an, China, that provided the patients. The sequence was collected from a female donor with Graves disease. This rearrangement joins TRBV11-2 to TRBJ1-1; D possibly corresponds to TRBD1 (6 bases). The sample in question was peripheral blood mononuclear cells (PBMCs), obtained at new diagnosis, from a patient treated with antithyroid drugs. The chain's CDR3 is CASSYKQGAEAFF. Written as DNA, the CDR3 is TGTGCCAGCAGCTACAAACAGGGTGCCGAAGCTTTCTTT.